This T cell receptor beta chain was identified during a study of T cells after posttransplantation cyclophosphamide. Study-level results: After PTCy, TRB diversity resembled that of CNI/methotrexate controls.

CDR1 is SGHVS, CDR2 FNYEAQ, per germline. The CDR3 length is 16 residues. The J segment lost 2 bases and the V segment lost 5 bases, leaving 9 bases of the junction unmatched. This table comes from immunoSEQ multiplex PCR, and its TCRdb copy is limited to in-frame clones, with some not included. This repertoire holds about 37,000 clones, and none appear only once. The sample holds many counts of this clone. Its antigen remains unknown. The sample consisted of PBMCs. The sequence derives from a man younger than 40 in good health and a related stem cell transplant donor. The chain couples TRBV7-6 to TRBJ2-1, with 7 bases fitting TRBD1. CDR3 in DNA: TGTGCCAGCAGCGTGTACAGGGGTCGCACCTACAATGAGCAGTTCTTC. Translation gives CASSVYRGRTYNEQFF.